The 7 T cell receptor beta chains reported below all come from one sample, sequenced in a study of cytomegalovirus exposure and HLA in healthy donors (dated by TCRdb to 2015 to 2018). Library preparation employed the immunoSEQ multiplex PCR assay. A mixture of 60 forward primers for TCR Vbeta segments and 13 reverse primers for TCR Jbeta segments was used in the multiplex PCR. TCRdb carries this immuneACCESS record with in-frame sequences only. Its versions omit some clonotypes, under half of them owing to an unresolved V gene in the studies checked, with the rest unexplained. The sample table contains about 200,000 clones; only one count was recorded for more than 9.5% of them. The ten largest clones take up more than 7% of the sample. Sequencing input: PBMCs. Receptors were obtained from a middle-aged man in good health and CMV-seropositive.

This clone has only a few counts. The chain carries TRBV27 and TRBJ1-2; the D gene is possibly TRBD1 (6 bases). The length of the CDR3 is 13 residues. The germline gives CDR1 MNHEY, CDR2 SMNVEV (reference sequence). V lost 5 bases to trimming and J lost 7 bases, with 14 bases between them. The CDR3 region has the DNA TGTGCCAGCAGTCCCCCCACAGGGATTGGCTACACCTTC. Protein: CASSPPTGIGYTF.

This clone has just a few counts. Germline is not matched at one junction end, which may reflect a read error. The chain couples TRBV11-3 to TRBJ2-7, with D maybe TRBD1 (6 bases). Germline CDR1 is SGHNT and CDR2 is YENEEA. This CDR3 is built from 13 residues. The CDR3 DNA reads TGTGCCAGCGGCTTCAGGGGATTTTACGAGCAGTACTTC. Translated, it gives CASGFRGFYEQYF.

V usage is TRBV12-1 and J usage is TRBJ2-7; the table calls TRBD2, which could not be checked here. TRBV12-1 is given as a pseudogene. This CDR3 contains 13 residues. This chain's CDR3 is CASSSDEGNEQYV. CDR3 coding DNA: TGTGCCAGCAGCAGCGACGAGGGCAACGAGCAGTACGTC.

CDR3 in DNA: TGTGCCAGCAGTGGCGAGTTGCGGACAGGGGGGAACACTGAAGCTTTCTTT. It translates to CASSGELRTGGNTEAFF. The rearrangement uses TRBV6-1 and TRBJ1-1; 10 positions match TRBD1. The V gene's germline CDR1 is MNHNS and CDR2 SASEGT. This CDR3 has 17 residues. After removal of 4 bases from V and 1 base from J, the junction contained 9 bases not matched to a gene.

The sample holds a few counts of this clone. The gene calls are TRBV11-2 and TRBJ2-5; 7 positions agree with TRBD2. Germline trimming cut 6 bases from V and 5 bases from J; bases unmatched to any gene: 15. Germline V gives CDR1 SGHAT, CDR2 FQNNGV. The CDR3 sequence is 16 residues long. CDR3 DNA sequence: TGTGCCAGCAGTCAAGCCGGGGGGTCGGTTCGGGAGACCCAGTACTTC. It translates to CASSQAGGSVRETQYF.

The rearrangement joins TRBV7-9 to TRBJ1-2; D call uncertain. This CDR3 spans 14 amino acids. With 5 bases removed from V and 4 bases from J, the gap between germline ends came to 14 bases. The germline gives CDR1 SEHNR, CDR2 FQNEAQ (reference sequence). The CDR3 sequence: CASSPWESPYGYTF. The CDR3 DNA follows: TGTGCCAGCAGCCCTTGGGAGTCCCCCTATGGCTACACCTTC.

Details on this clone: Other DNA variants within this sample encode the same CDR3. CDR3 bases: TGCGCCAGCAGCGCCGGGACAGGGGGCATATCACCCCTCCACTTT. Translation gives CASSAGTGGISPLHF. This chain uses TRBV5-1 with TRBJ1-6; 12 bases are shared with TRBD1. CDR1 SGHRS and CDR2 YFSETQ come from the germline V gene. Germline trimming cut 4 bases from V and 10 bases from J; bases unmatched to any gene: 6. The CDR3 totals 15 residues.